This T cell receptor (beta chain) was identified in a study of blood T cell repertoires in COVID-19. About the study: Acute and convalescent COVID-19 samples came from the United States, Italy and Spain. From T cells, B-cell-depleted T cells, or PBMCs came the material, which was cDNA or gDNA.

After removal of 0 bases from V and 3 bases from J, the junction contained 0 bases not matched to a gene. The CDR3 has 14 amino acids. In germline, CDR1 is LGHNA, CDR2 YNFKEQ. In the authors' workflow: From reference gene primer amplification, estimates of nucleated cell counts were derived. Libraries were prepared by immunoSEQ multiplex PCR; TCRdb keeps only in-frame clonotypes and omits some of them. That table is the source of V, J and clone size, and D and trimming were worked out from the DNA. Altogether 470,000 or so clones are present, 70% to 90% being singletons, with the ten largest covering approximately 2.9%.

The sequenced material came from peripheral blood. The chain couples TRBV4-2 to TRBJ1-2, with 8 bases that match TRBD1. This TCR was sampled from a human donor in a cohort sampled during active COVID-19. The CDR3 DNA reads TGTGCCAGCAGCCAAGAACAGGGGGACTATGGCTACACCTTC. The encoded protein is CASSQEQGDYGYTF.